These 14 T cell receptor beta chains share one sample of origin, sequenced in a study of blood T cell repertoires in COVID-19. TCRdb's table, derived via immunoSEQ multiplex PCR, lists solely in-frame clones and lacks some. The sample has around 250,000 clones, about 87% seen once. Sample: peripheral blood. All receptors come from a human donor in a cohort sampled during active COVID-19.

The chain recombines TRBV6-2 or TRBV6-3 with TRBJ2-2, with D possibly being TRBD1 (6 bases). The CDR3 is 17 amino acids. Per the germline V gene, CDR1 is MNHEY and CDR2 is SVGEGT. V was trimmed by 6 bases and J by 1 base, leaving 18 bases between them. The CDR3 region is CASSLYLSTGNTGELFF. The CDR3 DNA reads TGTGCCAGCAGCCTATATCTTTCGACAGGGAACACCGGGGAGCTGTTTTTT.

In DNA, the CDR3 is TGTGCCAGCAGTATCCAGGGTGGTGAAAAACTGTTTTTT. This sequence encodes CASSIQGGEKLFF. V usage is TRBV5-5 and J usage is TRBJ1-4, with a possible D match to TRBD1 (5 bases). Germline lookup yields CDR1 SGHKS and CDR2 YYEKEE (reference sequence). The length of the CDR3 is 13 residues. V lost 5 bases, J lost 7 bases, and 12 bases lay in between.

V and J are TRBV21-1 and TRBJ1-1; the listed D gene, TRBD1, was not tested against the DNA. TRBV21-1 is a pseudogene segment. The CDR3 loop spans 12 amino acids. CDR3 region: CASSTGGTEAFF. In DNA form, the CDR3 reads TGTGCCAGCAGCACAGGGGGCACTGAAGCTTTCTTT.

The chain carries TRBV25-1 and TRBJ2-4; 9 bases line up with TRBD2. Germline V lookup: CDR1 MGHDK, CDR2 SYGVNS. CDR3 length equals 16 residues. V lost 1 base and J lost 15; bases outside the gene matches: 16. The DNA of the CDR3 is TGTGCCAGCAGTGAATCTATAGGGCTAGCGGGGCCCACACCGTACTTC. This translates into CASSESIGLAGPTPYF.

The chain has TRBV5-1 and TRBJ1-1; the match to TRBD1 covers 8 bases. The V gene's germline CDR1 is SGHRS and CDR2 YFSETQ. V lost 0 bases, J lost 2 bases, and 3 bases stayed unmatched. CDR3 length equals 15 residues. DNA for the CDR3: TGCGCCAGCAGCTTGGAGCCAGGGGGCAACACTGAAGCTTTCTTT. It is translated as CASSLEPGGNTEAFF. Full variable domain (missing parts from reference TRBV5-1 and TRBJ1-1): KAGVTQTPRYLIKTRGQQVTLSCSPISGHRSVSWYQQTPGQGLQFLFEYFSETQRNKGNFPGRFSGRQFSNSRSEMNVSTLELGDSALYLCASSLEPGGNTEAFFGQGTRLTVV.

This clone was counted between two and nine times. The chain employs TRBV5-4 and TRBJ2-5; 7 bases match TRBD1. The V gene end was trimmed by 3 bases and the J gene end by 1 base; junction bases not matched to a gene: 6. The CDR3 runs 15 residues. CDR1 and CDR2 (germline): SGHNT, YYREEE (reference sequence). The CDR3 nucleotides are TGTGCCAGCAGCTCAAGGGGACAGATCCAAGAGACCCAGTACTTC. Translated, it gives CASSSRGQIQETQYF.

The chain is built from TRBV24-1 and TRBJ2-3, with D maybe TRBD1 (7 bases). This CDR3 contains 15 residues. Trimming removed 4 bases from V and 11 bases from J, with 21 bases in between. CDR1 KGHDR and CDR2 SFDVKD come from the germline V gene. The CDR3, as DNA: TGTGCCACCAGTGACCCCTCCCAGGGGGGCTATGTGCAGTATTTT. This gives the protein CATSDPSQGGYVQYF.

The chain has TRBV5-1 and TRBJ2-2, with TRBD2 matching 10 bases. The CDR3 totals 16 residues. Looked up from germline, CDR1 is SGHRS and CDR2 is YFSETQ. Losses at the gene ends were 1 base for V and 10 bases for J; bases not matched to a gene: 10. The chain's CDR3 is CASSLLPSGRPVELFF. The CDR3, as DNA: TGCGCCAGCAGCTTGTTGCCTAGCGGGAGACCTGTGGAGCTGTTTTTT.

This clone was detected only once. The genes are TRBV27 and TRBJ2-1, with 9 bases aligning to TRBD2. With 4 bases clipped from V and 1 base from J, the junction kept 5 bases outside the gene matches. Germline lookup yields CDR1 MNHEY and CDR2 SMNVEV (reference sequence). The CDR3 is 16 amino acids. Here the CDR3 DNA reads TGTGCCAGCAGTTCAATAGCGGGAGCGTCCTACAATGAGCAGTTCTTC. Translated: CASSSIAGASYNEQFF.

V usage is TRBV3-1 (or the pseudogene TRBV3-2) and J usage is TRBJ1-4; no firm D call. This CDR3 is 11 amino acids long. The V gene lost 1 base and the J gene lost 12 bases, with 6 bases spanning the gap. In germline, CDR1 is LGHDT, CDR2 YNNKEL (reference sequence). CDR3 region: CASSQVHELFF. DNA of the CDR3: TGTGCCAGCAGCCAAGTACACGAACTGTTTTTT.

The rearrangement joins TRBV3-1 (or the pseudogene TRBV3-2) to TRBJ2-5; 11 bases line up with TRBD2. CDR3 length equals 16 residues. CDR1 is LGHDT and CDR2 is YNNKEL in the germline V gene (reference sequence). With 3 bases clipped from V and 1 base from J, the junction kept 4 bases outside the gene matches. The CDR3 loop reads CASSHRLAGSQETQYF. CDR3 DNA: TGTGCCAGCAGCCACCGACTAGCGGGGTCCCAAGAGACCCAGTACTTC.

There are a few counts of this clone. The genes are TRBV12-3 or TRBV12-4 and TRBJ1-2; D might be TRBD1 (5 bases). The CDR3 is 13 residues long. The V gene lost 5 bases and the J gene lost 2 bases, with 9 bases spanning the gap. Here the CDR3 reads CASSPQDNYGYTF. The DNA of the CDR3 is TGTGCCAGCAGTCCACAGGACAACTATGGCTACACCTTC.

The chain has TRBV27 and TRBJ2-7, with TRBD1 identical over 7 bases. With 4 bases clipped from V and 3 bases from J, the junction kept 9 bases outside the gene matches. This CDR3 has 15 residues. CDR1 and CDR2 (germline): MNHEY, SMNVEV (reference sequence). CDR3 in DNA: TGTGCCAGCAGTTCCAGGGGGAGTGGGCTCTACGAGCAGTACTTC. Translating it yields CASSSRGSGLYEQYF.

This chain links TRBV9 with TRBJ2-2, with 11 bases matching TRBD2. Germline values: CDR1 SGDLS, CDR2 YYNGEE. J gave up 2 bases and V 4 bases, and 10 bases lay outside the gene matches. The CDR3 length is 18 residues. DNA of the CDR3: TGTGCCAGCAGCAAGACTAGCGGGACGGGGAGTAACACCGGGGAGCTGTTTTTT. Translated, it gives CASSKTSGTGSNTGELFF.